Listed below are T cell receptor beta chains from one sample, sequenced in a study of blood T cells in healthy people across ages. TCRdb fed the 5' RACE reads into MiXCR, producing one record per CDR3 protein. There are roughly 730,000 distinct CDR3 sequences in the sample; 56% occur only once, and more than 25% lies in the top ten. Material: blood. The receptor source for this set is a man aged 35-49 years in good health. Each CDR3 is given with its conserved first and last residue. A D gene is named only where the DNA matches it firmly. Clone size is shown for a subset of rows, as once, few, many or a class of expanded clone.

clone size	V gene	D gene	J gene	CDR3 protein	CDR3 DNA
few	TRBV15	TRBD1	TRBJ2-7	CATSTTGNSYEQYF	TGTGCCACCAGCACGACAGGGAACTCCTACGAGCAGTACTTC
few	TRBV5-1	TRBD2	TRBJ2-5	CASSSTRTSTIDVETQYF	TGCGCCAGCAGCTCTACCCGGACTAGCACCATAGACGTGGAGACCCAGTACTTC
NA	TRBV12-3/TRBV12-4	NA	TRBJ1-1	CACSLGGFGGAFF	TGTGCCTGCAGTTTAGGGGGGTTTGGAGGAGCTTTCTTT
NA	TRBV12-3/TRBV12-4	NA	TRBJ2-3	CASSSQGSASTDTQYF	TGTGCCAGCAGTTCGCAAGGGAGCGCGAGCACAGATACGCAGTATTTT
NA	TRBV9	TRBD2	TRBJ2-5	CASSGPGLAAQETQYF	TGTGCCAGCAGCGGTCCGGGACTAGCGGCCCAAGAGACCCAGTACTTC
NA	TRBV24-1	TRBD2	TRBJ2-1	CATTLGASGSNEQFF	TGTGCCACCACCCTAGGGGCTAGCGGGTCAAATGAGCAGTTCTTC
NA	TRBV5-6	NA	TRBJ2-7	CASRTAGFGEQYF	TGTGCCAGCAGGACTGCGGGCTTCGGCGAGCAGTACTTC
NA	TRBV29-1	NA	TRBJ2-3	CSVEDHKGPDTQYF	TGCAGCGTTGAAGATCATAAGGGGCCAGATACGCAGTATTTT
NA	TRBV2	NA	TRBJ1-1	CASSDQENTEAFF	TGTGCCAGCAGTGATCAGGAGAACACTGAAGCTTTCTTT
NA	TRBV12-3/TRBV12-4	TRBD2	TRBJ2-6	CASSYLGGLAGGYSGANVLTF	TGTGCCAGCAGCTACTTAGGAGGATTGGCGGGAGGTTACTCTGGGGCCAACGTCCTGACTTTC